The 25 T cell receptor beta chains below all came from one sample that was sequenced in a study of regulatory dendritic cells for organ transplantation. The repertoire was sequenced with immunoSEQ multiplex PCR; TCRdb's copy has only in-frame clones and lacks some. The sample comprises fewer than 25,000 clones, 74% of which are singletons, and approximately 0.97% rests with the top ten. The sample was memory CD4+ T cells from blood. The subset was: CD45RO+ memory T cells. These receptors were collected from a human donor in good health.

The chain links TRBV18 to TRBJ2-7, with a weak D call TRBD2 (5 bases). The CDR3 has 15 residues. V lost 0 bases and J 0 bases, leaving 9 bases between the germline ends. Germline lookup yields CDR1 KGHSH and CDR2 LQKENI. DNA for the CDR3: TGTGCCAGCTCACCACCGCAGCGGAGCTCCTACGAGCAGTACTTC. It encodes CASSPPQRSSYEQYF.

V usage is TRBV10-2 and J usage is TRBJ1-1; no reliable D call. CDR1 WSHSY and CDR2 SAAADI come from the germline V gene. V was cut by 3 bases and J by 1 base, with 12 bases left in between. The CDR3 runs to 15 residues. In DNA form, the CDR3 reads TGCGCCAGCAGTGACGTCCGGACTGGGAACACTGAAGCTTTCTTT. It translates to CASSDVRTGNTEAFF.

The V and J genes are TRBV7-3 and TRBJ1-1; 7 nucleotides line up with TRBD1. Trimming removed 4 bases from V and 4 bases from J; junction bases left unmatched: 3. Germline CDR1 reads SGHTA; CDR2 reads FQGTGA. This CDR3 is 13 amino acids long. The CDR3 sequence: CASSSTGTTEAFF. The DNA of the CDR3 is TGTGCCAGCAGCTCGACAGGGACCACTGAAGCTTTCTTT.

This chain uses TRBV7-8 with TRBJ2-3, with 8 nucleotides matching TRBD1. In germline, CDR1 is SGHVS, CDR2 FQNEAQ. J lost 4 bases, V lost 4 bases, and 10 bases had no gene match. The CDR3 contains 16 residues. The CDR3 DNA reads as TGTGCCAGCAGCTATAGGGACAGGCCCACCCCAGATACGCAGTATTTT. This codes for CASSYRDRPTPDTQYF.

CDR3: CASSPKTQTGELFF. In nucleotides, the CDR3 is TGTGCCAGCAGCCCCAAGACACAAACCGGGGAGCTGTTTTTT. J is TRBJ2-2 and V is TRBV11-1; D not resolved. This CDR3 comprises 14 residues. Per germline, CDR1 SGHAT and CDR2 FQDESV (reference sequence). Trimming cost V 5 bases and J 5 bases, with 12 bases left between them.

This chain connects TRBV6-1 to TRBJ1-2, with TRBD1 matching over 9 bases. The CDR3 totals 16 residues. Germline assignment: CDR1 MNHNS and CDR2 SASEGT. The ends lost 1 base at V and 4 bases at J; junction bases unmatched: 7. As DNA, the CDR3 is TGTGCCAGCAGTGAAGGAGGACAGGGGCAGTCCTATGGCTACACCTTC. The encoded protein is CASSEGGQGQSYGYTF.

This chain links TRBV4-2 with TRBJ1-1; 7 bases map to TRBD1. V was clipped by 1 base and J by 5 bases; unmatched bases: 4. CDR1 and CDR2 from the germline V gene are LGHNA and YNFKEQ. CDR3 length: 14 amino acids. This CDR3 reads CASSQVGGETEAFF. The DNA of the CDR3 is TGTGCCAGCAGCCAAGTAGGGGGCGAAACTGAAGCTTTCTTT.

This clone turned up a few times. CDR3 residues: CASSRTWRGPLNEQFF. CDR3 sequence (DNA): TGCGCCAGCAGCCGGACCTGGCGGGGGCCCCTCAATGAGCAGTTCTTC. The chain recombines TRBV4-1 with TRBJ2-1; tentatively, D is TRBD2 (7 bases). Trimming stripped 4 bases from V and 6 bases from J, with 19 bases between. The CDR3 runs to 16 residues. CDR1 and CDR2 (germline): MGHRA, YSYEKL.

V gene TRBV10-3 combines with J gene TRBJ1-1, with 7 bases matching TRBD1. CDR3 length: 12 amino acids. Per the germline V gene, CDR1 is ENHRY and CDR2 is SYGVKD. V lost 11 bases, J lost 6 bases, and 9 bases stayed unmatched. CDR3 sequence: CAVGTGVSEAFF. The DNA of the CDR3 is TGTGCCGTAGGAACAGGGGTCTCTGAAGCTTTCTTT.

This chain connects TRBV6-6 to TRBJ2-7, with TRBD1 matching 10 bases. V dropped 6 bases and J dropped 5; count of bases not matched to a gene: 10. CDR3 length equals 15 residues. Germline assignment: CDR1 MNHNY and CDR2 SVGAGI (reference sequence). CDR3 nucleotides: TGTGCCAGCAGACAAAACCGGGACAGGGGAAACGAGCAGTACTTC. Its protein is CASRQNRDRGNEQYF.

The V gene is TRBV6-5, the J gene TRBJ1-6; D not certain. Trimming removed 0 bases from V and 0 bases from J, with 6 bases in between. Germline V gene data show CDR1 as MNHEY and CDR2 as SVGAGI. The CDR3 length is 16 residues. The CDR3 spells CASSYSWASYNSPLHF. Written as DNA, the CDR3 is TGTGCCAGCAGTTACTCGTGGGCCTCCTATAATTCACCCCTCCACTTT.

This chain uses TRBV5-4 with TRBJ2-2; weak D call: TRBD1 (7 bases). V was trimmed by 3 bases and J by 4 bases, leaving 13 bases between them. The CDR3 has 15 residues. CDR1 SGHNT and CDR2 YYREEE come from the germline V gene (reference sequence). The CDR3 here is CASSSTGEVTGELFF. In DNA form, the CDR3 reads TGTGCCAGCAGCTCAACAGGGGAGGTCACCGGGGAGCTGTTTTTT.

The chain joins TRBV7-2 to TRBJ2-3, with 8 nucleotides matching TRBD1. V lost 4 bases to trimming and J lost 7 bases; unmatched junction nucleotides: 10. From germline, CDR1 is SGHTA and CDR2 FQGNSA. CDR3 length: 15 residues. CDR3 sequence: CASSSTAGGAYTQYF. The CDR3 bases are TGTGCCAGCAGCTCAACCGCAGGGGGCGCTTATACGCAGTATTTT.

V gene TRBV7-2 combines with J gene TRBJ1-1, with 8 bases that match TRBD1. With 1 base clipped from V and 4 bases from J, the junction kept 5 bases outside the gene matches. This CDR3 contains 15 residues. Per the germline V gene, CDR1 is SGHTA and CDR2 is FQGNSA. The CDR3 sequence is CASSLGLTGATEAFF. The DNA for the CDR3 is TGTGCCAGCAGCTTAGGATTGACAGGGGCCACTGAAGCTTTCTTT.

This clone was seen just once. V and J are TRBV7-2 and TRBJ2-7; maybe TRBD2 (6 bases). With 5 bases removed from V and 5 bases from J, the gap between germline ends came to 19 bases. CDR1 is SGHTA, CDR2 FQGNSA, per germline. The CDR3 contains 15 residues. The CDR3 nucleotides read TGTGCCAGCAGCCTGGGAGGACCGGGCTTAAACGAGCAGTACTTC. Amino acids: CASSLGGPGLNEQYF.

The V gene is TRBV9, the J gene TRBJ1-4; 7 bases agree with TRBD1. The V and J ends lost 3 bases and 3 bases, in that order; junction bases with no gene match: 2. CDR3 length equals 14 residues. Germline-derived CDR1 and CDR2 are SGDLS and YYNGEE. CDR3 protein: CASSAGTANEKLFF. As DNA, the CDR3 is TGTGCCAGCAGCGCCGGGACAGCTAATGAAAAACTGTTTTTT.

This chain connects TRBV5-1 to TRBJ2-3; 9 bases are shared with TRBD1. Germline CDR1 SGHRS, CDR2 YFSETQ. The CDR3 loop spans 18 amino acids. Germline trimming cut 4 bases from V and 2 bases from J; bases unmatched to any gene: 14. The CDR3 nucleotides are TGCGCCAGCAGCCTATACGGGCCAGGACAGGGGACCACAGATACGCAGTATTTT. It translates to CASSLYGPGQGTTDTQYF.

The chain combines TRBV7-2 with TRBJ1-1; 7 bases line up with TRBD1. Germline loops: CDR1 SGHTA, CDR2 FQGNSA. The CDR3 is made up of 17 amino acids. Unmatched junction bases numbered 14, after V lost 2 bases and J lost 5 bases. CDR3 sequence (DNA): TGTGCCAGCAGCTTACGGCTTGGACAGGCCCTTCGAACTGAAGCTTTCTTT. It yields the protein CASSLRLGQALRTEAFF.

With respect to this clone: Other DNA sequences in this sample translate to the same CDR3. This chain joins TRBV11-2 and TRBJ2-7; the D gene is possibly TRBD1 (5 bases). The length of the CDR3 is 15 residues. The V and J ends lost 2 bases and 0 bases respectively, with 11 bases between them. Germline CDR1 is SGHAT and CDR2 is FQNNGV. The CDR3 region is CASSLFDDSSYEQYF. The CDR3 coding sequence is TGTGCCAGCAGCTTATTCGACGACAGCTCCTACGAGCAGTACTTC.

This rearrangement joins TRBV28 to TRBJ2-2, with a possible D match to TRBD2 (6 bases). The V and J ends lost 5 bases and 1 base respectively, with 11 bases between them. The CDR3 runs to 15 residues. CDR1 and CDR2 (germline): MDHEN, SYDVKM. The CDR3 DNA reads TGTGCCAGCAGTACCGGGGGAGTGAACACCGGGGAGCTGTTTTTT. Translating gives CASSTGGVNTGELFF.

In its sample, this clone was seen a few times. V usage is TRBV6-5 and J usage is TRBJ1-2; D not resolved. CDR1 and CDR2 from the germline V gene are MNHEY and SVGAGI. This CDR3 region has 12 residues. V lost 5 bases and J 3 bases, leaving 7 bases between the germline ends. The CDR3 bases are TGTGCCAGCAGTGAACAAGACTATGGCTACACCTTC. Protein: CASSEQDYGYTF.

This chain links TRBV14 with TRBJ1-3; D gene ambiguous. This CDR3 is built from 14 residues. Germline V gives CDR1 SGHDN, CDR2 FVKESK. V was trimmed by 0 bases and J by 4 bases, leaving 7 bases between them. The CDR3 nucleotides are TGTGCCAGCAGCCAAGATTGGGCCGGAAACACCATATATTTT. It is translated as CASSQDWAGNTIYF.

The chain combines TRBV6-5 with TRBJ2-5; D not certain. The CDR3 has 14 residues. Germline values: CDR1 MNHEY, CDR2 SVGAGI. Trimming stripped 0 bases from V and 7 bases from J, with 12 bases between. The CDR3 nucleotides read TGTGCCAGCAGTTACTCTTCCGTCGCAGGGACCCAGTACTTC. It codes for CASSYSSVAGTQYF.

With respect to this clone: The same CDR3 arises from other DNA sequences in this sample as well. The chain couples TRBV7-2 to TRBJ1-1; D unresolved. The CDR3 has 13 residues. Germline V gives CDR1 SGHTA, CDR2 FQGNSA. V was trimmed by 1 base and J by 1 base, leaving 4 bases between them. The CDR3: CASSLGANTEAFF. DNA of the CDR3: TGTGCCAGCAGCTTAGGGGCGAACACTGAAGCTTTCTTT.

The V gene is TRBV10-2, the J gene TRBJ1-2; D unresolved. V lost 4 bases to trimming and J lost 2 bases, with 11 bases between them. CDR3 size: 14 residues. Germline-derived CDR1 and CDR2 are WSHSY and SAAADI. The CDR3 sequence: CASSAIRENYGYTF. The CDR3 DNA follows: TGCGCCAGCAGTGCAATTCGGGAGAACTATGGCTACACCTTC.